The 28 T cell receptor beta chains in this list originate from one sample, sequenced in a study of shared clonotypes between healthy human individuals (dated by TCRdb to 2018 to 2021). CD8 naive samples were obtained by positive selection for CCR7 among CD45RO-negative cells, yielding a CD45RA+CCR7+ population from which TemRA cells were excluded. Libraries were constructed by the immunoSEQ multiplex PCR assay. Here the immuneACCESS table is served through TCRdb, limited to in-frame sequences with V and J called. Missing clones are a known gap in these copies; in checked studies unresolved V genes cover under half, and the rest lacks a known reason. Counted in this sample were about 1,800,000 clones; over 85% of them appeared once. The biggest ten clones account for less than 1.5% of the sample. The sequencing sample was made of naive CD8+ T cells sorted from blood. The cell subset or site label, read with the paper, signifies: CD45RA+CCR7+. These receptors were collected from a man aged 18 to 30 in good health.

The chain uses TRBV5-1 and TRBJ2-7; D is tentatively TRBD1 or TRBD2 (5 bases each). CDR3 length: 12 residues. Germline V gives CDR1 SGHRS, CDR2 YFSETQ. V shed 8 bases and J shed 2 bases, with 11 bases lying between them. The CDR3: CASRGVAYEQYF. The DNA of the CDR3 is TGCGCCAGTAGGGGAGTGGCCTACGAGCAGTACTTC.

This chain links TRBV14 with TRBJ2-5; D is unresolved. This CDR3 contains 15 residues. Germline assignment: CDR1 SGHDN and CDR2 FVKESK. With 5 bases removed from V and 5 bases from J, the gap between germline ends came to 18 bases. CDR3: CASSAFGSPGETQYF. CDR3 in DNA: TGTGCCAGCAGCGCCTTCGGGTCCCCCGGGGAGACCCAGTACTTC.

The chain recombines TRBV25-1 with TRBJ2-4, with D maybe TRBD2 (5 bases). The germline V gene encodes CDR1 MGHDK and CDR2 SYGVNS. Trimming took 4 bases from V and 2 from J, leaving 6 bases between them. The CDR3 contains 13 residues. This CDR3 is CASSAGTKNIQYF. The CDR3 coding sequence is TGTGCCAGCAGTGCGGGGACCAAAAACATTCAGTACTTC.

This sequence joins TRBV7-9 and TRBJ2-7; 7 bases agree with TRBD1. From germline, CDR1 is SEHNR and CDR2 FQNEAQ (reference sequence). The J segment lost 1 base and the V segment lost 5 bases, leaving 11 bases of the junction unmatched. The CDR3 contains 16 residues. The CDR3 loop reads CASSVNPRDRSYEQYF. CDR3 sequence (DNA): TGTGCCAGCAGCGTCAACCCCCGGGACAGATCCTACGAGCAGTACTTC. Variable domain in full (rest from reference TRBV7-9 and TRBJ2-7): DTGVSQNPRHKITKRGQNVTFRCDPISEHNRLYWYRQTLGQGPEFLTYFQNEAQLEKSRLLSDRFSAERPKGSFSTLEIQRTEQGDSAMYLCASSVNPRDRSYEQYFGPGTRLTVT.

The chain uses TRBV6-5 and TRBJ2-5; D gene unclear. Germline values: CDR1 MNHEY, CDR2 SVGAGI. V lost 0 bases and J lost 2, with 7 bases in between. The CDR3 is made up of 14 amino acids. The CDR3 protein is CASSYSMEQETQYF. CDR3 coding DNA: TGTGCCAGCAGTTACTCGATGGAACAAGAGACCCAGTACTTC.

The gene calls are TRBV29-1 and TRBJ2-7; weak D call: TRBD1 (6 bases). Germline CDR1 reads SQVTM; CDR2 reads ANQGSEA. CDR3 length equals 13 residues. Deletions cut 1 base from V and 4 bases from J, with 11 bases between. DNA for the CDR3: TGCAGCGTTGAAGGTTTACAGGGTTACGAGCAGTACTTC. Residues: CSVEGLQGYEQYF.

About this clone itself: The same CDR3 is also encoded by other DNA sequences in this sample. The chain joins TRBV7-9 to TRBJ2-7, with D maybe TRBD1 (5 bases). The V end lost 5 bases, the J end lost 1 base, and 12 bases lay between the germline ends. The germline gives CDR1 SEHNR, CDR2 FQNEAQ (reference sequence). This CDR3 region has 14 residues. The CDR3 DNA reads TGTGCCAGCAGCCGCACAGGTACATCCTACGAGCAGTACTTC. This gives the protein CASSRTGTSYEQYF.

The chain uses TRBV10-3 and TRBJ2-7; 7 positions match TRBD1. This CDR3 comprises 14 residues. The ends lost 6 bases at V and 3 bases at J; junction bases unmatched: 8. The germline V gene encodes CDR1 ENHRY and CDR2 SYGVKD. CDR3: CAISPPGQSYEQYF. CDR3 bases: TGTGCCATCAGCCCACCGGGACAGAGCTACGAGCAGTACTTC.

This clone was found a few times. The chain recombines TRBV28 with TRBJ1-2; no clear D gene. The germline V gene encodes CDR1 MDHEN and CDR2 SYDVKM. CDR3 length: 14 residues. Trimming pared 7 bases from V and 5 bases from J, leaving 17 bases between. DNA of the CDR3: TGTGCCAGCATCAATGACATGGGCGTTTATGGCTACACCTTC. Protein product: CASINDMGVYGYTF.

The V and J genes are TRBV4-1 and TRBJ2-5, with D possibly being TRBD2 (5 bases). This CDR3 region has 15 residues. The germline V gene encodes CDR1 MGHRA and CDR2 YSYEKL. V lost 3 bases and J 2 bases, leaving 13 bases between the germline ends. This chain's CDR3 is CASSQGMTGQETQYF. The CDR3 DNA reads TGCGCCAGCAGCCAGGGTATGACGGGGCAAGAGACCCAGTACTTC.

The chain links TRBV9 to TRBJ2-2, with TRBD2 matching over 8 bases. This CDR3 is 14 amino acids long. After removal of 3 bases from V and 5 bases from J, the junction contained 3 bases not matched to a gene. Germline CDR1 reads SGDLS; CDR2 reads YYNGEE. This CDR3 reads CASSAGGGTGELFF. The CDR3 DNA reads as TGTGCCAGCAGCGCGGGAGGGGGAACCGGGGAGCTGTTTTTT.

This chain connects TRBV6-5 to TRBJ2-1; 7 nucleotides align to TRBD1. J was trimmed by 4 bases and V by 6 bases; bases with no gene match: 9. Looked up from germline, CDR1 is MNHEY and CDR2 is SVGAGI. The CDR3 totals 15 residues. The CDR3 bases are TGTGCCAGCAGACGTCCGGGACAGCCTTACAATGAGCAGTTCTTC. It specifies CASRRPGQPYNEQFF.

This chain uses TRBV9 with TRBJ1-2, with D hard to call. The CDR3 is 15 residues long. Germline CDR1 SGDLS, CDR2 YYNGEE. The V end lost 3 bases, the J end lost 0 bases, and 12 bases lay between the germline ends. CDR3 region: CASSATIVSNYGYTF. The CDR3, as DNA: TGTGCCAGCAGCGCCACCATCGTTTCTAACTATGGCTACACCTTC.

The chain couples TRBV28 to TRBJ1-3; D uncertain. Germline-derived CDR1 and CDR2 are MDHEN and SYDVKM. With 2 bases removed from V and 0 bases from J, the gap between germline ends came to 8 bases. The CDR3 runs to 15 residues. In DNA form, the CDR3 reads TGTGCCAGCAGTTTAGGCCCCGGCTCTGGAAACACCATATATTTT. It yields the protein CASSLGPGSGNTIYF.

This chain joins TRBV6-1 and TRBJ1-5; a weak D match, TRBD1 (6 bases). V gave up 4 bases and J gave up 0 bases, with 22 bases separating them. This CDR3 has 19 amino acids. Germline loops: CDR1 MNHNS, CDR2 SASEGT. Written as DNA, the CDR3 is TGTGCCAGCAGTGCACTAACTCCTGGGGGGCTTTATAGCAATCAGCCCCAGCATTTT. Residues: CASSALTPGGLYSNQPQHF.

Remarks on this clone: Additional DNA sequences in this sample encode the identical CDR3. This CDR3 is CASSVANSPLHF. The CDR3, as DNA: TGTGCCAGCAGCGTAGCTAATTCACCCCTCCACTTT. The V and J genes are TRBV9 and TRBJ1-6, with no clear D. The CDR3 is 12 residues long. The germline V gene encodes CDR1 SGDLS and CDR2 YYNGEE. Trimming took 0 bases from V and 6 from J, leaving 1 base between them.

The chain combines TRBV2 with TRBJ2-2; TRBD1 aligns across 8 bases. The CDR3 covers 16 residues. Trimming took 3 bases from V and 1 from J; bases not matched to a gene: 4. CDR1 and CDR2 (germline): SNHLY, FYNNEI. The CDR3 region is CASSEWDRRNTGELFF. For the CDR3, the DNA is TGTGCCAGCAGTGAGTGGGACAGGCGGAACACCGGGGAGCTGTTTTTT.

In its sample, this clone was seen once. The J gene is TRBJ2-5, the V gene TRBV29-1; D possibly corresponds to TRBD1 (6 bases). This CDR3 spans 12 amino acids. Trimming cost V 4 bases and J 5 bases, with 11 bases left between them. CDR1 is SQVTM and CDR2 is ANQGSEA in the germline V gene. The CDR3 nucleotides are TGCAGCGTTGTTGAGGGGGTGGAGACCCAGTACTTC. Protein product: CSVVEGVETQYF.

The CDR3 protein is CARIRLADTQYF. CDR3 sequence (DNA): TGTGCCAGAATCCGACTAGCAGATACGCAGTATTTT. This chain connects TRBV5-3 to TRBJ2-3; maybe TRBD2 (6 bases). TRBV5-3 is recorded as an ORF, its role being uncertain. The germline V and J ends were trimmed by 6 bases and 4 bases, with 9 bases remaining between them. This CDR3 comprises 12 residues.

The chain is built from TRBV6-1 and TRBJ2-7; TRBD2 matches 7 bases. The CDR3 is made up of 15 amino acids. CDR1 and CDR2 from the germline V gene are MNHNS and SASEGT. Trimming at V came to 1 base and at J to 2 bases, leaving 5 bases not matched to a gene. The CDR3 coding sequence is TGTGCCAGCAGTGAAGGGCGGGGGATTCCCTACGAGCAGTACTTC. This sequence encodes CASSEGRGIPYEQYF.

This rearrangement joins TRBV4-1 to TRBJ2-7; 7 nucleotides align to TRBD1. The CDR3 loop spans 13 amino acids. Germline CDR1 is MGHRA and CDR2 is YSYEKL. J gave up 5 bases and V 5 bases, and 6 bases lay outside the gene matches. The CDR3 here is CASSEPDRDEQYF. CDR3 nucleotide sequence: TGCGCCAGCAGCGAACCCGACAGGGACGAGCAGTACTTC.

This sequence joins TRBV7-9 and TRBJ2-3; 7 bases align to TRBD2. J lost 2 bases, V lost 3 bases, and 5 bases had no gene match. Germline lookup yields CDR1 SEHNR and CDR2 FQNEAQ (reference sequence). The CDR3 has 15 residues. CDR3 in amino acids: CASSLAGDYTDTQYF. CDR3 bases: TGTGCCAGCAGCTTGGCGGGGGACTACACAGATACGCAGTATTTT.

The V gene is TRBV27, the J gene TRBJ2-7; 8 nucleotides match TRBD2. The CDR3 totals 14 residues. The junction had 4 bases not matched to a gene; V was cut back by 2 bases and J by 4 bases. Germline CDR1 reads MNHEY; CDR2 reads SMNVEV (reference sequence). The CDR3: CASSLVSGNYEQYF. The CDR3 DNA reads TGTGCCAGCAGTTTAGTTAGCGGGAATTACGAGCAGTACTTC.

The V call is TRBV4-3, the J call TRBJ1-2; unclear D gene. The V end was cut by 1 base, the J end by 3 bases, with 12 bases between. The CDR3 loop spans 15 amino acids. From germline, CDR1 is LGHNA and CDR2 YSLEER. DNA of the CDR3: TGCGCCAGCAGCCAAGGTCTGGAATGGGACTATGGCTACACCTTC. This encodes CASSQGLEWDYGYTF.

This clone turned up a few times. The chain links TRBV28 to TRBJ1-6; D gene unclear. The CDR3 sequence is 13 residues long. Germline V CDR1 and CDR2: MDHEN, SYDVKM. V lost 3 bases to trimming and J lost 7 bases, with 7 bases between them. CDR3 nucleotides: TGTGCCAGCAGTTTGAGGACGAATTCACCCCTCCACTTT. Translating it yields CASSLRTNSPLHF.

This clone was seen only once. Other DNA sequences of this sample code for an identical CDR3. The rearrangement links TRBV5-4 to TRBJ2-3, with a weak D call TRBD1 (5 bases). V was trimmed by 0 bases and J by 2 bases, leaving 7 bases between them. The length of the CDR3 is 14 residues. Germline V lookup: CDR1 SGHNT, CDR2 YYREEE (reference sequence). CDR3: CASSLGGLTDTQYF. The DNA of the CDR3 is TGTGCCAGCAGCTTGGGGGGCCTCACAGATACGCAGTATTTT.

This chain connects TRBV6-5 to TRBJ1-2; 7 bases line up with TRBD1. Germline V gene data show CDR1 as MNHEY and CDR2 as SVGAGI. Germline trimming cut 6 bases from V and 1 base from J; bases unmatched to any gene: 5. This CDR3 spans 14 amino acids. CDR3 residues: CASRLGQVNYGYTF. The CDR3 nucleotides read TGTGCCAGCAGACTCGGACAGGTTAACTATGGCTACACCTTC.

V and J are TRBV11-2 and TRBJ2-7, with TRBD2 identical over 9 bases. V lost 1 base, J lost 2 bases, and 3 bases stayed unmatched. The CDR3 loop spans 15 amino acids. Germline CDR1 is SGHAT and CDR2 is FQNNGV. CDR3 sequence (DNA): TGTGCCAGCAGCTTAGGTAGCGGGAGCGCCTACGAGCAGTACTTC. Translated: CASSLGSGSAYEQYF. The entire variable domain, with the rest obtained from reference TRBV11-2 and TRBJ2-7, is as follows: EAGVAQSPRYKIIEKRQSVAFWCNPISGHATLYWYQQILGQGPKLLIQFQNNGVVDDSQLPKDRFSAERLKGVDSTLKIQPAKLEDSAVYLCASSLGSGSAYEQYFGPGTRLTVT.